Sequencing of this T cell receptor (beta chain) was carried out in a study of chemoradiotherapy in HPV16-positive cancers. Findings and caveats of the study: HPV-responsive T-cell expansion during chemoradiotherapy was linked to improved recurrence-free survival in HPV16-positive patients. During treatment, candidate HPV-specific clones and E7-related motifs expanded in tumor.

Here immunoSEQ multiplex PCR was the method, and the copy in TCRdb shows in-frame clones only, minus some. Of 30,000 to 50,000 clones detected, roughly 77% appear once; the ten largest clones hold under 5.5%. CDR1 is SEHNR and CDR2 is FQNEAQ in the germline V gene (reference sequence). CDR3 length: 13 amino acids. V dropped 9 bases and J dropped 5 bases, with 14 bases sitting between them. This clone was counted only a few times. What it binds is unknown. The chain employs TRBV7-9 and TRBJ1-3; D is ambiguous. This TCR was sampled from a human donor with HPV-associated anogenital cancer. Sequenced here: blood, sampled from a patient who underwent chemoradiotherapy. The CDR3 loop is CASLQSMRNTIYF. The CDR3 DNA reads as TGTGCCAGTTTACAGTCAATGAGAAACACCATATATTTT.